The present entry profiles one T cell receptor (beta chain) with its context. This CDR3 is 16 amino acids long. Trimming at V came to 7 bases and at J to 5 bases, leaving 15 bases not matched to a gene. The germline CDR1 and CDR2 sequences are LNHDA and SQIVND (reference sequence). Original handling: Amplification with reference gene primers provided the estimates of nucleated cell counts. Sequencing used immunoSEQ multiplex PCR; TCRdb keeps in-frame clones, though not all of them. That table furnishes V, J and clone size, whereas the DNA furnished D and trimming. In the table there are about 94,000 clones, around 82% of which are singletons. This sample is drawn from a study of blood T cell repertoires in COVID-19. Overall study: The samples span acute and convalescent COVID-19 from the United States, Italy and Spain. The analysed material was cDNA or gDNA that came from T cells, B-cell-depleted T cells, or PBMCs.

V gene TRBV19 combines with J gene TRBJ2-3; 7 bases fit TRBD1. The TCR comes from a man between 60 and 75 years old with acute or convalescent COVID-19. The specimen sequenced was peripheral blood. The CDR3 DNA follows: TGTGCCAGTACCTCAGCCTGGGGACAGAATGTAGATACGCAGTATTTT. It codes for CASTSAWGQNVDTQYF.